The 27 T cell receptor beta chains below all came from one sample that was sequenced in a study of blood T cell repertoires in COVID-19. Clones were sequenced by immunoSEQ multiplex PCR, and TCRdb holds only the in-frame ones, with some missing. Of a few hundred thousand clones listed, around 91% are singletons. The sequenced sample consisted of peripheral blood. These receptors were collected from a woman aged 55 to 70 with acute or convalescent COVID-19.

This chain joins TRBV6-2 or TRBV6-3 and TRBJ2-2, with TRBD2 matching over 9 bases. V shed 2 bases and J 3 bases; nucleotides not matched to a gene: 13. The CDR3 covers 19 residues. The germline gives CDR1 MNHEY, CDR2 SVGEGT. The CDR3 region is CASSYPGVAGAIYTGELFF. The CDR3 DNA reads TGTGCCAGCAGTTACCCGGGCGTAGCGGGGGCCATATACACCGGGGAGCTGTTTTTT.

The CDR3 coding sequence is TGTGCCAGCAGCGTATGGCTAGCGGGGTACAATGAGCAGTTCTTC. Translated: CASSVWLAGYNEQFF. The chain recombines TRBV9 with TRBJ2-1, with 9 bases aligning to TRBD2. The length of the CDR3 is 15 residues. Germline V CDR1 and CDR2: SGDLS, YYNGEE. Trimming at V came to 1 base and at J to 4 bases, leaving 3 bases not matched to a gene.

The chain uses TRBV27 and TRBJ1-2; TRBD1 is a possible D gene (5 bases). CDR1 and CDR2 (germline): MNHEY, SMNVEV (reference sequence). This CDR3 has 14 residues. V was shortened by 6 bases and J by 4 bases, with 15 bases between the two germline ends. CDR3 in amino acids: CASSITRGGYGYTF. The CDR3 DNA reads as TGTGCCAGCAGCATCACTAGGGGAGGCTATGGCTACACCTTC.

The V gene is TRBV19, the J gene TRBJ2-7; 7 bases agree with TRBD1. With V trimmed by 5 bases and J by 3 bases, 7 bases remained unmatched. The CDR3 totals 14 residues. Germline assignment: CDR1 LNHDA and CDR2 SQIVND (reference sequence). CDR3 coding DNA: TGTGCCAGTAGTGCTTACAGGGGATTCTACGAGCAGTACTTC. Encoded protein: CASSAYRGFYEQYF.

The chain joins TRBV10-2 to TRBJ1-4; tentative D call: TRBD1 (5 bases). Germline V lookup: CDR1 WSHSY, CDR2 SAAADI. Between the trimmed V and J ends, which lost 0 bases and 7 bases, there was a span of 18 bases. The CDR3 sequence is 17 residues long. The CDR3 protein is CASSESVLDQGREKLFF. The CDR3 nucleotides are TGCGCCAGCAGTGAGTCCGTACTGGATCAGGGTCGTGAAAAACTGTTTTTT.

This clone has just one count. The V call is TRBV7-9, the J call TRBJ1-2, with D hard to call. The CDR3 totals 15 residues. V was pared by 5 bases and J by 2 bases, with 15 bases between. Germline V gene data show CDR1 as SEHNR and CDR2 as FQNEAQ (reference sequence). CDR3 DNA sequence: TGTGCCAGCAGCCAACGGGGAGAATTAAACTATGGCTACACCTTC. Residues: CASSQRGELNYGYTF.

The gene calls are TRBV11-2 and TRBJ2-5, with 8 bases lining up with TRBD1. The CDR3 has 14 residues. Germline V lookup: CDR1 SGHAT, CDR2 FQNNGV. V lost 5 bases to trimming and J lost 1 base; unmatched junction nucleotides: 3. Here the CDR3 DNA reads TGTGCCAGCAGCAGGGACAGGACCCAAGAGACCCAGTACTTC. Translated, it gives CASSRDRTQETQYF.

This rearrangement joins TRBV11-2 to TRBJ2-2, with a possible D match to TRBD1 (6 bases). Trimming pared 4 bases from V and 5 bases from J, leaving 8 bases between. This CDR3 has 13 residues. Germline CDR1 SGHAT, CDR2 FQNNGV. The CDR3 loop is CASSSQGTGELFF. The CDR3 nucleotides read TGTGCCAGCAGCTCCCAGGGGACCGGGGAGCTGTTTTTT.

The CDR3, as DNA: TGTGCCAGCAGCCTGACTGGTTACATTCAGTACTTC. It specifies CASSLTGYIQYF. J is TRBJ2-4 and V is TRBV3-1 (or the pseudogene TRBV3-2); no clear D. Germline V CDR1 and CDR2: LGHDT, YNNKEL (reference sequence). V lost 4 bases and J lost 8, with 9 bases in between. The CDR3 spans 12 residues.

DNA of the CDR3: TGTGCCAGCAGTCCCTCACTCTATGGCTACACCTTC. This sequence encodes CASSPSLYGYTF. V usage is TRBV12-3 or TRBV12-4 and J usage is TRBJ1-2, with D hard to call. V dropped 5 bases and J dropped 4 bases, with 8 bases sitting between them. This CDR3 contains 12 residues.

This sequence joins TRBV7-8 and TRBJ2-6, with D possibly being TRBD1 (5 bases). Trimming took off 3 bases at V and 0 bases at J, with 9 bases between the two ends. This CDR3 spans 16 amino acids. CDR1 SGHVS and CDR2 FQNEAQ come from the germline V gene. The CDR3 region has the DNA TGTGCCAGCAGCTTGGGGCAGGGCTCTGGGGCCAACGTCCTGACTTTC. It encodes CASSLGQGSGANVLTF.

This clone was recorded once. This chain links TRBV7-3 with TRBJ2-1; D may be TRBD2 (6 bases). This CDR3 spans 15 amino acids. V lost 3 bases and J 5 bases, leaving 14 bases between the germline ends. Germline CDR1 SGHTA, CDR2 FQGTGA. The CDR3 DNA follows: TGTGCCAGCAGCTTGGGTCTAGCGCAAAACAATGAGCAGTTCTTC. Translated, it gives CASSLGLAQNNEQFF.

V usage is TRBV6-5 and J usage is TRBJ2-7, with D unresolved. The germline V gene encodes CDR1 MNHEY and CDR2 SVGAGI. The CDR3 consists of 14 residues. Between the trimmed V and J ends, which lost 5 bases and 1 base, there was a span of 12 bases. The CDR3 sequence is CASSPLGTSYEQYF. CDR3 DNA sequence: TGTGCCAGCAGTCCCCTGGGCACTTCCTACGAGCAGTACTTC.

The table lists this clone with a few counts. The V and J genes are TRBV6-2 or TRBV6-3 and TRBJ2-5; TRBD1 agrees at 7 bases. This CDR3 region has 17 residues. V shed 2 bases, J shed 4 bases, and the junction held 13 bases outside the gene matches. Germline V gives CDR1 MNHEY, CDR2 SVGEGT. CDR3 amino acids: CASSYHAGGRVTETQYF. CDR3 nucleotides: TGTGCCAGCAGTTACCACGCAGGGGGACGGGTAACAGAGACCCAGTACTTC.

The chain employs TRBV5-6 and TRBJ2-7; D might be TRBD1 (5 bases). Per germline, CDR1 SGHDT and CDR2 YYEEEE. This CDR3 comprises 13 residues. V lost 2 bases to trimming and J lost 12 bases, with 18 bases between them. The chain's CDR3 is CASSLYSGIEVYF. As DNA, the CDR3 is TGTGCCAGCAGCTTATATTCAGGGATTGAGGTGTACTTC.

The chain joins TRBV11-2 to TRBJ2-3, with D maybe TRBD2 (5 bases). The CDR3 totals 16 residues. Looked up from germline, CDR1 is SGHAT and CDR2 is FQNNGV. The V end lost 1 base, the J end lost 4 bases, and 15 bases lay between the germline ends. As DNA, the CDR3 is TGTGCCAGCAGCTTAGTAGTTGGCGGGTGGGCAGATACGCAGTATTTT. This gives the protein CASSLVVGGWADTQYF.

The genes are TRBV5-5 and TRBJ2-2; weak D call: TRBD1 (6 bases). This CDR3 is built from 15 residues. The germline CDR1 and CDR2 sequences are SGHKS and YYEKEE (reference sequence). The germline V and J ends were trimmed by 4 bases and 6 bases, with 16 bases remaining between them. CDR3 coding DNA: TGTGCCAGCAGCGCCGGTTATGGGACATCCGGGGAGCTGTTTTTT. Protein product: CASSAGYGTSGELFF.

This clone was picked up one time. The V call is TRBV18, the J call TRBJ1-1, with D uncertain. V shed 2 bases and J shed 1 base, with 8 bases lying between them. CDR1 and CDR2 (germline): KGHSH, LQKENI. This CDR3 is built from 14 residues. Written as DNA, the CDR3 is TGTGCCAGCTCACCAGGCGCAGGGAACACTGAAGCTTTCTTT. This codes for CASSPGAGNTEAFF.

The chain uses TRBV15 and TRBJ2-5, with a weak D call TRBD1 (5 bases). In germline, CDR1 is LNHNV, CDR2 YYDKDF (reference sequence). V was pared by 5 bases and J by 5 bases, with 24 bases between. The CDR3 is made up of 17 amino acids. The CDR3, as DNA: TGTGCCACCAGCCCTTCTTGGGGCAGCGCGCTTGAGGAGACCCAGTACTTC. It encodes CATSPSWGSALEETQYF.

The chain joins TRBV7-8 to TRBJ1-4, with a possible D match to TRBD1 (5 bases). CDR1 is SGHVS, CDR2 FQNEAQ, per germline. V was clipped by 4 bases and J by 2 bases, with 23 bases between them. The CDR3 has 19 amino acids. CDR3: CASSSDPIIGGGTNEKLFF. CDR3 in DNA: TGTGCCAGCAGCTCCGACCCGATAATCGGGGGGGGGACTAATGAAAAACTGTTTTTT.

The chain couples TRBV6-5 to TRBJ1-4, with 7 bases fitting TRBD1. Germline CDR1 reads MNHEY; CDR2 reads SVGAGI. The CDR3 loop spans 13 amino acids. With V trimmed by 8 bases and J by 5 bases, 5 bases remained unmatched. The DNA for the CDR3 is TGTGCCAGCTGCGGGACAGTGAATGAAAAACTGTTTTTT. Amino acid sequence: CASCGTVNEKLFF.

The rearrangement uses TRBV19 and TRBJ2-2; 7 positions match TRBD1. This CDR3 has 14 amino acids. With 4 bases clipped from V and 5 bases from J, the junction kept 4 bases outside the gene matches. Germline lookup yields CDR1 LNHDA and CDR2 SQIVND (reference sequence). The CDR3 DNA is TGTGCCAGTAGTAAAGACAGGGCAACCGGGGAGCTGTTTTTT. Protein sequence: CASSKDRATGELFF.

This chain connects TRBV11-3 to TRBJ2-1; 9 nucleotides line up with TRBD2. The germline V gene has CDR1 SGHNT and CDR2 YENEEA. Trimming at V came to 1 base and at J to 7 bases, leaving 5 bases not matched to a gene. This CDR3 comprises 15 residues. The CDR3 loop is CASSLGAAGGNEQFF. CDR3 DNA: TGTGCCAGCAGCTTAGGCGCCGCGGGGGGGAATGAGCAGTTCTTC.

CDR3 residues: CASSLGGGAVYNEQFF. CDR3 DNA sequence: TGCGCCAGCAGCTTAGGCGGGGGGGCAGTGTACAATGAGCAGTTCTTC. The V gene is TRBV5-1, the J gene TRBJ2-1, with 9 bases fitting TRBD2. Trimming removed 2 bases from V and 4 bases from J; junction bases left unmatched: 7. There are 16 residues in the CDR3. Germline lookup yields CDR1 SGHRS and CDR2 YFSETQ.

This sequence joins TRBV3-1 (or the pseudogene TRBV3-2) and TRBJ2-7; 7 bases map to TRBD1. Losses at the gene ends were 4 bases for V and 6 bases for J; bases not matched to a gene: 15. CDR1 is LGHDT, CDR2 YNNKEL, per germline (reference sequence). This CDR3 comprises 16 residues. The chain's CDR3 is CASSLTKPGQSAEQYF. CDR3 nucleotides: TGTGCCAGCAGCCTAACCAAACCGGGACAGTCAGCCGAGCAGTACTTC.

In the case of this clone: One junction end disagrees with the germline gene, perhaps due to a read error. The gene calls are TRBV6-4 and TRBJ1-1; D is uncertain. Germline CDR1 reads MRHNA; CDR2 reads SNTAGT. The CDR3 runs to 13 residues. CDR3 sequence: CASSVRENAEAFF. The CDR3 DNA is TGTGCCAGCAGTGTTAGAGAGAACGCTGAAGCTTTCTTT.

The chain couples TRBV5-1 to TRBJ1-3; unclear D gene. This CDR3 is 16 amino acids long. Deletions cut 2 bases from V and 4 bases from J, with 16 bases between. Germline CDR1 SGHRS, CDR2 YFSETQ. The CDR3 spells CASSFGPEGSGNTIYF. In DNA form, the CDR3 reads TGCGCCAGCAGCTTTGGACCTGAGGGATCCGGAAACACCATATATTTT.